A single sample is the source of the 23 T cell receptor beta chains below, sequenced in a study of OX40 agonist ivuxolimab in advanced cancers. The repertoire was sequenced with immunoSEQ multiplex PCR; TCRdb's copy has only in-frame clones and lacks some. The data show tens of thousands of clones, with around 87% seen just once and roughly 1.3% held by the top ten. The sample was CD4+ or CD8+ T cells sorted from blood, taken in a trial of the OX40 agonist ivuxolimab. These TCRs come from an adult with an advanced solid tumor such as melanoma, head and neck, liver or kidney cancer.

The gene calls are TRBV5-6 and TRBJ2-3; D is uncertain. V was clipped by 3 bases and J by 1 base, with 12 bases between them. The CDR3 is 15 residues long. In germline, CDR1 is SGHDT, CDR2 YYEEEE. The CDR3 loop reads CASSSDAGGTDTQYF. The DNA of the CDR3 is TGTGCCAGCAGCTCTGACGCTGGGGGCACAGATACGCAGTATTTT.

The sample holds one count of this clone. V usage is TRBV5-4 and J usage is TRBJ2-7, with D perhaps TRBD1 (5 bases). Trimming pared 0 bases from V and 5 bases from J, leaving 15 bases between. This CDR3 has 15 residues. Germline lookup yields CDR1 SGHNT and CDR2 YYREEE (reference sequence). CDR3 sequence: CASSLGPEGVHEQYF. The CDR3, as DNA: TGTGCCAGCAGCTTGGGACCGGAAGGGGTCCACGAGCAGTACTTC.

The chain is built from TRBV11-3 and TRBJ2-1; tentatively, D is TRBD2 (5 bases). Germline V gives CDR1 SGHNT, CDR2 YENEEA. The CDR3 runs 11 residues. V dropped 5 bases and J dropped 10 bases, with 9 bases sitting between them. The CDR3 DNA sequence: TGTGCCAGCAGCCGGGGAAGGGAGCAGTTCTTC. Translated, it gives CASSRGREQFF.

This chain uses TRBV20-1 with TRBJ2-1, with a possible D match to TRBD2 (6 bases). V lost 0 bases and J 12 bases, leaving 9 bases between the germline ends. CDR3 length equals 11 residues. From germline, CDR1 is DFQATT and CDR2 SNEGSKA (reference sequence). In DNA form, the CDR3 reads TGCAGTGCTAGAGAGGAAGCGGGGCAGTTCTTC. Translation gives CSAREEAGQFF.

The rearrangement links TRBV19 to TRBJ1-5; 10 nucleotides align to TRBD1. CDR3 length: 16 amino acids. V lost 6 bases to trimming and J lost 7 bases; unmatched junction nucleotides: 12. Germline CDR1 is LNHDA and CDR2 is SQIVND (reference sequence). The DNA of the CDR3 is TGTGCCAGTAGGATCCGGGTCGGGACAGGGGACCAGCCCCAGCATTTT. The encoded protein is CASRIRVGTGDQPQHF.

The CDR3 spells CASSLYQGSNTEAFF. CDR3 bases: TGTGCCAGCAGCCTATACCAGGGTTCGAACACTGAAGCTTTCTTT. The rearrangement links TRBV6-5 to TRBJ1-1; possibly TRBD1 for D (5 bases). Germline CDR1 reads MNHEY; CDR2 reads SVGAGI. The CDR3 contains 15 residues. The germline V and J ends were trimmed by 6 bases and 1 base, with 15 bases remaining between them.

This chain connects TRBV11-2 to TRBJ2-7; D perhaps matches TRBD1 (6 bases). V lost 5 bases to trimming and J lost 6 bases, with 14 bases between them. The CDR3 is made up of 13 amino acids. The germline CDR1 and CDR2 sequences are SGHAT and FQNNGV. CDR3: CASSPQGNGEQYF. CDR3 sequence (DNA): TGTGCCAGCAGCCCACAGGGTAACGGCGAGCAGTACTTC.

V usage is TRBV9 and J usage is TRBJ2-2; the D is unclear. CDR1 is SGDLS and CDR2 is YYNGEE in the germline V gene. The CDR3 is 14 amino acids. V shed 0 bases and J shed 3 bases, with 6 bases lying between them. CDR3 sequence reads: CASSVAADTGELFF. DNA for the CDR3: TGTGCCAGCAGCGTAGCTGCCGACACCGGGGAGCTGTTTTTT. The complete variable domain, with remaining parts taken from reference TRBV9 and TRBJ2-2, reads DSGVTQTPKHLITATGQRVTLRCSPRSGDLSVYWYQQSLDQGLQFLIQYYNGEERAKGNILERFSAQQFPDLHSELNLSSLELGDSALYFCASSVAADTGELFFGEGSRLTVL.

The chain uses TRBV4-2 and TRBJ2-1, with D possibly TRBD2 on 6 matching bases. CDR3 length: 16 residues. V was trimmed by 0 bases and J by 1 base, leaving 10 bases between them. The germline CDR1 and CDR2 sequences are LGHNA and YNFKEQ. The CDR3 coding sequence is TGTGCCAGCAGCCAAGATCCTCTAGCGTCCTACAATGAGCAGTTCTTC. This codes for CASSQDPLASYNEQFF.

The chain recombines TRBV10-1 with TRBJ1-2; TRBD1 agrees at 8 bases. This CDR3 comprises 13 residues. V lost 10 bases to trimming and J lost 6 bases; unmatched junction nucleotides: 10. CDR1 and CDR2 from the germline V gene are WNHNN and SYGVQD (reference sequence). Written as DNA, the CDR3 is TGCGCCACATACTCGACAGGGGAGGATGGCTACACCTTC. Its translation is CATYSTGEDGYTF.

V usage is TRBV30 and J usage is TRBJ1-4; 10 bases agree with TRBD1. This CDR3 is 14 amino acids long. Per germline, CDR1 GTSNPN and CDR2 SVGIG (reference sequence). V lost 5 bases to trimming and J lost 8 bases; unmatched junction nucleotides: 8. DNA for the CDR3: TGTGCCTGGCGCCGGGACAGGGGATGGGAAAAACTGTTTTTT. This codes for CAWRRDRGWEKLFF.

This clone was seen only a few times. The chain joins TRBV30 to TRBJ2-7; 8 bases map to TRBD1. The CDR3 extends over 14 amino acids. Trimming took 0 bases from V and 0 from J; bases not matched to a gene: 1. Germline CDR1 GTSNPN, CDR2 SVGIG (reference sequence). The CDR3 loop is CAWSVGQDSYEQYF. Written as DNA, the CDR3 is TGTGCCTGGAGTGTGGGACAGGACTCCTACGAGCAGTACTTC.

This clone was seen just once. The V gene is TRBV30, the J gene TRBJ1-1; no firm D call. V lost 3 bases and J 7 bases, leaving 12 bases between the germline ends. CDR3 length: 12 residues. Per germline, CDR1 GTSNPN and CDR2 SVGIG (reference sequence). The CDR3 reads CAWSPDGNEAFF. The CDR3 bases are TGTGCCTGGAGCCCAGACGGTAATGAAGCTTTCTTT.

V gene TRBV30 combines with J gene TRBJ1-3; 9 bases agree with TRBD1. Trimming cost V 3 bases and J 8 bases; bases outside gene matches: 5. CDR3 length: 13 amino acids. The germline CDR1 and CDR2 sequences are GTSNPN and SVGIG (reference sequence). The CDR3 spells CAWRNRGQDTIYF. CDR3 DNA sequence: TGTGCCTGGAGGAACAGGGGGCAGGACACCATATATTTT. The whole variable domain, remainder taken from reference TRBV30 and TRBJ1-3, is SQTIHQWPATLVQPVGSPLSLECTVEGTSNPNLYWYRQAAGRGLQLLFYSVGIGQISSEVPQNLSASRPQDRQFILSSKKLLLSDSGFYLCAWRNRGQDTIYFGEGSWLTVV.

The chain combines TRBV18 with TRBJ2-1; 7 bases are a match to TRBD1. J was trimmed by 0 bases and V by 5 bases; bases with no gene match: 10. This CDR3 has 17 residues. CDR1 and CDR2 (germline): KGHSH, LQKENI. CDR3 sequence reads: CASSELDRASSYNEQFF. The CDR3 DNA is TGTGCCAGCTCAGAGCTAGACAGGGCAAGCTCCTACAATGAGCAGTTCTTC.

This clone is medium-sized (0.01 to 0.1%) within its sample. The chain carries TRBV30 and TRBJ1-5; 7 bases are shared with TRBD1. V lost 3 bases and J lost 4; bases outside the gene matches: 3. The length of the CDR3 is 13 residues. CDR1 GTSNPN and CDR2 SVGIG come from the germline V gene (reference sequence). The CDR3 spells CAWREGANQPQHF. CDR3 nucleotides: TGTGCCTGGAGAGAGGGGGCTAATCAGCCCCAGCATTTT.

This clone was counted a few times. The chain recombines TRBV29-1 with TRBJ2-5; D could derive from TRBD1 or TRBD2 (7 bases each). Trimming removed 5 bases at V and 5 bases at J, with 12 bases between. The germline CDR1 and CDR2 sequences are SQVTM and ANQGSEA. This CDR3 is 12 amino acids long. As DNA, the CDR3 is TGCAGCGTTTCCAGGGGGGGGGAGACCCAGTACTTC. It translates to CSVSRGGETQYF. Full variable domain (missing parts from reference TRBV29-1 and TRBJ2-5): SAVISQKPSRDICQRGTSLTIQCQVDSQVTMMFWYRQQPGQSLTLIATANQGSEATYESGFVIDKFPISRPNLTFSTLTVSNMSPEDSSIYLCSVSRGGETQYFGPGTRLLVL.

This chain links TRBV20-1 with TRBJ1-2; no definite D call. V dropped 7 bases and J dropped 6 bases, with 3 bases sitting between them. This CDR3 region has 8 residues. Germline lookup yields CDR1 DFQATT and CDR2 SNEGSKA (reference sequence). The CDR3 protein is CSEDGYTF. CDR3 coding DNA: TGCAGTGAAGATGGCTACACCTTC.

The chain recombines TRBV5-6 with TRBJ2-5, with 7 positions matching TRBD2. Germline V gene lookup returns CDR1 SGHDT and CDR2 YYEEEE. V was clipped by 4 bases and J by 1 base; unmatched bases: 7. This CDR3 is built from 15 residues. CDR3 coding DNA: TGTGCCAGCAGCCGGGGAGGGTTGTTCCAAGAGACCCAGTACTTC. Protein product: CASSRGGLFQETQYF.

This sequence joins TRBV30 and TRBJ1-6; D remains unclear. The CDR3 extends over 15 amino acids. Germline CDR1 GTSNPN, CDR2 SVGIG (reference sequence). The ends were cut back, 4 bases at V and 0 bases at J, with 10 bases in the middle. The CDR3 bases are TGTGCCTGGACCGGACTCAACTCCTATAATTCACCCCTCCACTTT. It codes for CAWTGLNSYNSPLHF.

This chain joins TRBV30 and TRBJ1-1; the match to TRBD1 covers 7 bases. V lost 4 bases, J lost 3 bases, and 14 bases stayed unmatched. This CDR3 contains 16 residues. Germline V gives CDR1 GTSNPN, CDR2 SVGIG (reference sequence). CDR3 DNA sequence: TGTGCCTGGACCCCTTTGGACAGGAGAACGTACACTGAAGCTTTCTTT. Its protein is CAWTPLDRRTYTEAFF.

This clone was counted a few times. The chain joins TRBV19 to TRBJ1-5; 12 bases match TRBD1. The CDR3 runs to 14 residues. Germline CDR1 is LNHDA and CDR2 is SQIVND (reference sequence). V lost 9 bases to trimming and J lost 6 bases; unmatched junction nucleotides: 6. CDR3 region: CASSGTGGTQPQHF. CDR3 nucleotide sequence: TGTGCCAGCTCCGGGACAGGGGGCACTCAGCCCCAGCATTTT.

The gene calls are TRBV11-1 and TRBJ2-7; TRBD1 agrees at 11 bases. V shed 4 bases and J 4 bases; nucleotides not matched to a gene: 3. The CDR3 has 14 residues. Germline CDR1 SGHAT, CDR2 FQDESV (reference sequence). As DNA, the CDR3 is TGTGCCAGCAGCTCGGACAGGGGGCTTTACGAGCAGTACTTC. It translates to CASSSDRGLYEQYF.